The TCR beta chain described here comes from a study of T cell repertoires in cytomegalovirus infection (dated by TCRdb to about 2019). Regarding the study in general: Because public TCR beta signatures pointed to carriage of CMV infection together with the matching HLA type, the HLA type of each donor mattered for the analysis.

Instrument on record: Illumina HiSeq 1500. The public sequencing data were trimmed at Q25 with fastp and processed into clonotypes with MiXCR by TCRdb, which kept only in-frame beta chains. CDR3 protein duplicates are merged, each entry listing the most common genes and DNA. The table for this sample lists 250,000 or so distinct CDR3 sequences; around 8.7% of them were counted only once. Of the sample, approximately 16% is held by the ten largest clones. Reading from cysteine to phenylalanine, the CDR3 counts 15 amino acids. Only CDR3 DNA is held: 45 bases, read in frame from base 1. V sheds 2 bases and J sheds 0 bases, leaving 9 bases between their ends. Paper-wide results and their limitations: The ex vivo response was dominated by HLA-C-restricted CMV-specific TCR beta clonotypes, which also provided the single most frequent clonotype in two of eight donors. In both this cohort and an independent cohort of approximately 350 donors, the cumulative frequency of public TCR beta family members distinguished carriers of CMV infection plus the relevant HLA type.

Regarding this clonotype: Its antigen has not been determined. No quality values exist for individual bases; no much larger clone is one base distant.

The chain employs TRBV12-3 or TRBV12-4 and TRBJ2-3; the D gene lacks a confident call. The sequence came from a human donor in good health (CMV status not recorded). Some clones in this sample may be carry-over from other donors' samples. What was sequenced was PBMCs. The CDR3 here reads CASSLRATSTDTQYF. The DNA is TGTGCCAGCAGTTTAAGGGCGACTAGCACAGATACGCAGTATTTT.